This entry lists 27 T cell receptor beta chains sequenced from one sample in a study of identifying expanded T cells in peripheral blood. Only in-frame clones appear in the TCRdb table, and some are missing; sequencing was by immunoSEQ multiplex PCR. The sample has 45,000 to 75,000 clones; approximately 83% are singletons. The sample comprised blood. Receptors originate from a person aged 18-70 years in good health.

The sample holds a few counts of this clone. CDR3 nucleotide sequence: TGTGCTAGTGGTCGCGAACCCGGGGGGGCCAACGTCCTGACTTTC. The encoded protein is CASGREPGGANVLTF. This sequence joins TRBV12-5 and TRBJ2-6; no reliable D call. CDR1 is LGHNT, CDR2 FRNRAP, per germline. With 5 bases removed from V and 4 bases from J, the gap between germline ends came to 12 bases. The CDR3 length is 15 residues.

This clone was seen more than once but under ten times. J is TRBJ1-1 and V is TRBV19, with 7 bases fitting TRBD1. V gave up 4 bases and J gave up 5 bases; unmatched junction bases: 16. This CDR3 is built from 17 residues. From germline, CDR1 is LNHDA and CDR2 SQIVND (reference sequence). CDR3 in amino acids: CASSKTGRPLRGTEAFF. The CDR3 DNA follows: TGTGCCAGTAGTAAGACAGGGCGCCCTCTCCGAGGGACTGAAGCTTTCTTT.

The chain is built from TRBV4-1 and TRBJ2-2; D perhaps matches TRBD2 (6 bases). Germline CDR1 MGHRA, CDR2 YSYEKL. The V end was cut by 4 bases, the J end by 2 bases, with 8 bases between. The CDR3 runs to 14 residues. The CDR3 is CASSPGLNTGELFF. CDR3 nucleotides: TGCGCCAGCAGCCCGGGACTTAACACCGGGGAGCTGTTTTTT.

V is TRBV7-2 and J is TRBJ1-3; tentatively, D is TRBD1 (5 bases). The V end lost 5 bases, the J end lost 0 bases, and 11 bases lay between the germline ends. CDR3 size: 15 residues. The germline CDR1 and CDR2 sequences are SGHTA and FQGNSA. The DNA for the CDR3 is TGTGCCAGCAGCCCGGGTGGGACCTCTGGAAACACCATATATTTT. It translates to CASSPGGTSGNTIYF.

The genes are TRBV28 and TRBJ1-2, with D tentatively TRBD1 (6 bases). Trimming cost V 3 bases and J 5 bases, with 10 bases left between them. The CDR3 consists of 13 residues. Germline loops: CDR1 MDHEN, CDR2 SYDVKM. The CDR3 spells CASSFLQGYGYTF. CDR3 sequence (DNA): TGTGCCAGCAGTTTCCTACAGGGATATGGCTACACCTTC.

The chain joins TRBV30 to TRBJ1-5; 7 nucleotides line up with TRBD1. From germline, CDR1 is GTSNPN and CDR2 SVGIG (reference sequence). This CDR3 spans 13 amino acids. The ends lost 0 bases at V and 6 bases at J; junction bases unmatched: 2. CDR3 sequence reads: CAWSVSGGQPQHF. In DNA, the CDR3 is TGTGCCTGGAGTGTATCAGGGGGTCAGCCCCAGCATTTT. Full variable domain (remainder filled in from reference TRBV30 and TRBJ1-5): SQTIHQWPATLVQPVGSPLSLECTVEGTSNPNLYWYRQAAGRGLQLLFYSVGIGQISSEVPQNLSASRPQDRQFILSSKKLLLSDSGFYLCAWSVSGGQPQHFGDGTRLSIL.

The chain combines TRBV7-8 with TRBJ2-5; 7 bases are shared with TRBD2. CDR1 and CDR2 (germline): SGHVS, FQNEAQ. The CDR3 spans 16 residues. With 5 bases clipped from V and 5 bases from J, the junction kept 14 bases outside the gene matches. The CDR3 region is CASSPHLYSSGETQYF. The CDR3 coding sequence is TGTGCCAGCAGCCCCCACCTTTACTCTAGCGGCGAGACCCAGTACTTC.

This clone was seen a few times. One end of the junction does not line up with germline, which may come from a read error. The chain links TRBV5-6 to TRBJ2-7, with 13 bases matching TRBD2. CDR1 SGHDT and CDR2 YYEEEE come from the germline V gene. The CDR3 contains 13 residues. The CDR3 DNA sequence: TGTGCCAGCAGCCCATGGACTAGCGGGAGATCGGACTTC. The encoded protein is CASSPWTSGRSDF.

V usage is TRBV21-1 and J usage is TRBJ2-7; whether TRBD1, the table's D call, matches the DNA was not checked. TRBV21-1 is reported as a pseudogene. The CDR3 has 15 residues. The CDR3 DNA reads TGTGCCAGCAGTCCTACCGGGACAGGGCGCTACGAGCAGTACGTC. Protein sequence: CASSPTGTGRYEQYV.

This chain joins TRBV21-1 and TRBJ2-7; the table's D call of TRBD1 was not tested on the DNA. TRBV21-1 represents a pseudogene. CDR3 length: 14 amino acids. CDR3 protein: CASSVTGFPGEQYV. CDR3 in DNA: TGTGCCAGCAGCGTGACAGGATTCCCTGGCGAGCAGTACGTC.

V and J are TRBV18 and TRBJ2-7, with 7 bases lining up with TRBD1. CDR1 is KGHSH and CDR2 is LQKENI in the germline V gene. With V trimmed by 6 bases and J by 1 base, 6 bases remained unmatched. CDR3 length: 14 amino acids. DNA of the CDR3: TGTGCCAGCTCTCCCCGGGACAGATCCTACGAGCAGTACGTC. Amino acids: CASSPRDRSYEQYV.

The gene calls are TRBV7-9 and TRBJ1-1, with 9 positions matching TRBD1. Per the germline V gene, CDR1 is SEHNR and CDR2 is FQNEAQ (reference sequence). The length of the CDR3 is 13 residues. J lost 10 bases, V lost 4 bases, and 7 bases had no gene match. The CDR3 DNA follows: TGTGCCAGCAGCTACGACAGGGGGTCTTTAGCTTTCTTT. Encoded protein: CASSYDRGSLAFF.

This clone was recorded at least ten times. The chain joins TRBV5-8 to TRBJ2-3; 13 nucleotides agree with TRBD2. CDR3 length: 15 residues. Looked up from germline, CDR1 is SGHTS and CDR2 is YDEGEE. V shed 4 bases and J 6 bases; nucleotides not matched to a gene: 5. CDR3 region: CASSKGLAGRDTQYF. The CDR3 DNA reads as TGTGCCAGCAGCAAGGGACTAGCGGGACGCGATACGCAGTATTTT.

The chain employs TRBV7-6 and TRBJ2-7; D uncertain. V was pared by 3 bases and J by 3 bases, with 9 bases between. The CDR3 has 13 residues. Germline lookup yields CDR1 SGHVS and CDR2 FNYEAQ. CDR3 coding DNA: TGTGCCAGCAGCTTTAACCGTGGCTACGAGCAGTACGTC. Protein: CASSFNRGYEQYV.

This clone counts as medium-sized. The CDR3 loop reads CASSENRGIYGYTF. CDR3 in DNA: TGTGCCAGCAGTGAGAATCGGGGTATCTACGGCTACACCTTC. The rearrangement links TRBV6-1 to TRBJ1-2; the D is unclear. Trimming removed 3 bases at V and 8 bases at J, with 16 bases between. Germline V gives CDR1 MNHNS, CDR2 SASEGT. The CDR3 extends over 14 amino acids.

V usage is TRBV27 and J usage is TRBJ2-1; perhaps D is TRBD1 or TRBD2 (5 bases each). The CDR3 has 14 residues. Per germline, CDR1 MNHEY and CDR2 SMNVEV (reference sequence). Trimming left V 7 bases short and J 3 bases short, with 13 bases between. CDR3 coding DNA: TGTGCCAGCAACCCGGGACCGGTCTACAATGAGCAGTTCTTC. Amino acid sequence: CASNPGPVYNEQFF.

V gene TRBV27 combines with J gene TRBJ2-1; 12 nucleotides line up with TRBD2. Germline CDR1 and CDR2: MNHEY and SMNVEV (reference sequence). The V gene end was trimmed by 7 bases and the J gene end by 8 bases; junction bases not matched to a gene: 6. The CDR3 is 14 amino acids. The CDR3 region is CASNSASGGDEQFF. CDR3 nucleotides: TGTGCCAGCAACTCGGCTAGCGGGGGGGATGAGCAGTTCTTC.

This clone was seen just once. The chain is built from TRBV19 and TRBJ1-2; maybe TRBD1 (6 bases). V dropped 10 bases and J dropped 7 bases, with 16 bases sitting between them. The CDR3 has 12 residues. Germline CDR1 reads LNHDA; CDR2 reads SQIVND (reference sequence). The CDR3 protein is CATQKQGVGYTF. For the CDR3, the DNA is TGTGCCACCCAAAAACAGGGAGTTGGCTACACCTTC.

This clone has a single count. CDR3 sequence reads: CSVWGQGSYGYTF. CDR3 DNA sequence: TGCAGCGTTTGGGGACAGGGGTCCTATGGCTACACCTTC. The chain has TRBV29-1 and TRBJ1-2; 10 positions agree with TRBD1. The CDR3 consists of 13 residues. In germline, CDR1 is SQVTM, CDR2 ANQGSEA. V trimming: 5 bases; J trimming: 4 bases; junction bases outside the gene matches: 4.

The chain is built from TRBV7-2 and TRBJ2-3, with TRBD2 as a possible D gene (5 bases). V lost 6 bases to trimming and J lost 1 base, with 14 bases between them. The germline gives CDR1 SGHTA, CDR2 FQGNSA. CDR3 length: 15 residues. In DNA form, the CDR3 reads TGTGCCAGCAGGAATAAAGGGAGCCGCACAGATACGCAGTATTTT. Amino acids: CASRNKGSRTDTQYF.

V is TRBV4-1 and J is TRBJ2-1; weak D call: TRBD2 (6 bases). Germline V lookup: CDR1 MGHRA, CDR2 YSYEKL. V lost 2 bases and J lost 4, with 9 bases in between. The CDR3 has 14 amino acids. The CDR3 loop reads CASSQPGSYNEQFF. The CDR3 DNA is TGCGCCAGCAGCCAACCCGGGAGTTACAATGAGCAGTTCTTC.

This CDR3 reads CASSAHLGGGIRTQYF. The DNA for the CDR3 is TGTGCCAGCAGCGCCCACCTCGGGGGGGGCATTAGGACCCAGTACTTC. V usage is TRBV14 and J usage is TRBJ2-5, with TRBD2 matching 8 bases. CDR3 size: 16 residues. V was clipped by 5 bases and J by 7 bases; unmatched bases: 15. Germline V CDR1 and CDR2: SGHDN, FVKESK.

The rearrangement uses TRBV29-1 and TRBJ2-3, with no clear D. The CDR3 has 11 residues. Germline-derived CDR1 and CDR2 are SQVTM and ANQGSEA. The V end lost 5 bases, the J end lost 2 bases, and 5 bases lay between the germline ends. The chain's CDR3 is CSVQPTDTQYF. CDR3 sequence (DNA): TGCAGCGTTCAACCCACAGATACGCAGTATTTT.

The sample holds a few counts of this clone. This rearrangement joins TRBV9 to TRBJ1-2; D is uncertain. The CDR3 runs to 11 residues. From germline, CDR1 is SGDLS and CDR2 YYNGEE. V was shortened by 0 bases and J by 10 bases, with 7 bases between the two germline ends. CDR3 sequence (DNA): TGTGCCAGCAGCGTAGGGAGTTACTACACCTTC. Its translation: CASSVGSYYTF.

The chain employs TRBV30 and TRBJ1-2, with D possibly matching TRBD1 (5 bases). Per the germline V gene, CDR1 is GTSNPN and CDR2 is SVGIG (reference sequence). CDR3 length: 13 residues. V lost 4 bases and J 3 bases, leaving 12 bases between the germline ends. DNA for the CDR3: TGTGCCTGGACCTTTAGGGACGACTATGGCTACACCTTC. It is translated as CAWTFRDDYGYTF.

This chain connects TRBV7-9 to TRBJ1-6; D is perhaps TRBD1 (5 bases). The CDR3 sequence is 14 residues long. Per germline, CDR1 SEHNR and CDR2 FQNEAQ (reference sequence). The V end was cut by 7 bases, the J end by 8 bases, with 15 bases between. The CDR3 nucleotides read TGTGCCAGCAAGCAGGGTCAGCTTCATTCACCCCTCCACTTT. The encoded protein is CASKQGQLHSPLHF.

About this clone itself: Relative to the germline gene, one junction end is altered; a read error may explain this. The rearrangement uses TRBV5-1 and TRBJ1-1; D uncertain. This CDR3 is built from 14 residues. Germline CDR1 SGHRS, CDR2 YFSETQ. CDR3 protein: CANSPQTSNTEAFF. As DNA, the CDR3 is TGCGCCAACAGCCCCCAAACATCGAACACTGAAGCTTTCTTT.